These 8 T cell receptor beta chains were all obtained from the same sample, sequenced in a study of identifying expanded T cells in peripheral blood. Using immunoSEQ multiplex PCR, the repertoire was profiled, and TCRdb retains in-frame clones only, with some absent. The table records about 85,000 clones, around 89% of them present only once. The sample taken for sequencing was blood. These receptors came from a person aged 18-69 years in good health.

The J gene is TRBJ2-3, the V gene TRBV30; the D is unclear. V was shortened by 0 bases and J by 4 bases, with 5 bases between the two germline ends. The CDR3 sequence is 12 residues long. The germline V gene has CDR1 GTSNPN and CDR2 SVGIG (reference sequence). CDR3 in amino acids: CAWSVLSDTQYF. CDR3 sequence (DNA): TGTGCCTGGAGTGTGCTATCAGATACGCAGTATTTT. Complete variable domain (other parts from reference TRBV30 and TRBJ2-3): SQTIHQWPATLVQPVGSPLSLECTVEGTSNPNLYWYRQAAGRGLQLLFYSVGIGQISSEVPQNLSASRPQDRQFILSSKKLLLSDSGFYLCAWSVLSDTQYFGPGTRLTVL.

This chain uses TRBV5-4 with TRBJ2-7; TRBD1 matches at 7 bases. The CDR3 totals 16 residues. Trimming took 4 bases from V and 1 from J; bases not matched to a gene: 11. CDR1 is SGHNT and CDR2 is YYREEE in the germline V gene (reference sequence). The CDR3 bases are TGTGCCAGCAGCCCTGAGGGGCCAGGGGGTTCCTACGAGCAGTACTTC. This encodes CASSPEGPGGSYEQYF.

The rearrangement links TRBV7-2 to TRBJ1-6, with 11 bases matching TRBD1. Germline CDR1 SGHTA, CDR2 FQGNSA. V was clipped by 2 bases and J by 6 bases; unmatched bases: 12. There are 19 residues in the CDR3. The CDR3 sequence: CASSLRASGQGVINSPLHF. The CDR3 nucleotides are TGTGCCAGCAGCTTACGGGCATCGGGACAGGGGGTTATTAATTCACCCCTCCACTTT. The variable domain in full, completed from reference TRBV7-2 and TRBJ1-6, reads GAGVSQSPSNKVTEKGKDVELRCDPISGHTALYWYRQSLGQGLEFLIYFQGNSAPDKSGLPSDRFSAERTGGSVSTLTIQRTQQEDSAVYLCASSLRASGQGVINSPLHFGNGTRLTVT.

The V gene is TRBV15, the J gene TRBJ2-3; no clear D gene. The CDR3 loop spans 12 amino acids. V was cut by 0 bases and J by 9 bases, with 7 bases left in between. Germline V gene data show CDR1 as LNHNV and CDR2 as YYDKDF (reference sequence). CDR3: CATSRDQTTQYF. The CDR3, as DNA: TGTGCCACCAGCAGAGACCAGACGACGCAGTATTTT.

The gene calls are TRBV6-1 and TRBJ2-5, with 9 bases matching TRBD2. Germline CDR1 MNHNS, CDR2 SASEGT. Losses at the gene ends were 0 bases for V and 5 bases for J; bases not matched to a gene: 4. The CDR3 spans 15 residues. This chain's CDR3 is CASSEAEAGGETQYF. As DNA, the CDR3 is TGTGCCAGCAGTGAAGCCGAAGCGGGGGGCGAGACCCAGTACTTC.

The chain joins TRBV6-6 to TRBJ2-5; 9 bases agree with TRBD1. Per germline, CDR1 MNHNY and CDR2 SVGAGI (reference sequence). There are 16 residues in the CDR3. J was trimmed by 4 bases and V by 4 bases; bases with no gene match: 10. CDR3 bases: TGTGCCAGCAGTTTCCCTAACAGGGGGCGCGGAGAGACCCAGTACTTC. It encodes CASSFPNRGRGETQYF.

This sequence joins TRBV27 and TRBJ2-1, with 9 bases matching TRBD2. This CDR3 has 16 residues. V lost 1 base and J lost 7; bases outside the gene matches: 8. Germline CDR1 and CDR2: MNHEY and SMNVEV (reference sequence). This chain's CDR3 is CASSLFPAGGRNEQFF. Here the CDR3 DNA reads TGTGCCAGCAGTTTATTTCCTGCGGGGGGGCGAAATGAGCAGTTCTTC.

The chain combines TRBV4-3 with TRBJ2-4; TRBD2 aligns across 15 bases. This CDR3 region has 15 residues. Germline V CDR1 and CDR2: LGHNA, YSLEER. The junction had 0 bases not matched to a gene; V was cut back by 4 bases and J by 5 bases. The CDR3 DNA follows: TGCGCCAGCAGCCGGACTAGCGGGGGGGAAAACATTCAGTACTTC. Translated: CASSRTSGGENIQYF.